This T cell receptor (beta chain) was documented in a study of T cell responses to AZD1222 COVID-19 vaccine. Study at large: Pooled together were second doses at about 4 or about 12 weeks.

Whole-study results and caveats: Seropositivity was recorded at baseline in only 6 or 7 AZD1222 recipients. The peak T cell response came first, and repertoires were sampled only after it. The study reported that nearly half of spike-specific TCRs target unmutated variant regions.

Only in-frame clones appear in the TCRdb table, and some are missing; sequencing was by immunoSEQ multiplex PCR. The sample shows about 68,000 clones, about 80% of them seen only once. Remarks on this clone: Its target is not known.

This specimen was peripheral blood, taken on day 0 of AZD1222 vaccination. This sequence originates from an adult in good health.

For the CDR3, the DNA is TGTGCCTGGAGTCGGAGGCCCGCTGAAGCTTTCTTT. This encodes CAWSRRPAEAFF. The chain couples TRBV30 to TRBJ1-1, with D hard to call. CDR1 and CDR2 (germline): GTSNPN, SVGIG (reference sequence). V was shortened by 2 bases and J by 6 bases, with 10 bases between the two germline ends. This CDR3 region has 12 residues. Full variable domain (missing parts from reference TRBV30 and TRBJ1-1): SQTIHQWPATLVQPVGSPLSLECTVEGTSNPNLYWYRQAAGRGLQLLFYSVGIGQISSEVPQNLSASRPQDRQFILSSKKLLLSDSGFYLCAWSRRPAEAFFGQGTRLTVV.